These 24 T cell receptor beta chains originate from one sample sequenced in a study of monozygotic twins with inflammatory bowel disease. After re-calling the 5' RACE reads, TCRdb lists one entry per CDR3 protein, DNA absent. The repertoire table contains roughly 150,000 distinct CDR3 sequences. Input material: blood. These receptors came from a human donor with ulcerative colitis or Crohn's disease, or a healthy co-twin of an affected twin (not recorded which).

The genes are TRBV28 and TRBJ1-5. The CDR3 covers 15 residues. Per the germline V gene, CDR1 is MDHEN and CDR2 is SYDVKM. The chain's CDR3 is CASSWREGRDQPQHF.

The chain employs TRBV27 and TRBJ2-5; lacking DNA, the TRBD1 call made by TCRdb goes unchecked. The CDR3 has 12 amino acids. From germline, CDR1 is MNHEY and CDR2 SMNVEV (reference sequence). CDR3 region: CASSGTWGTQYF.

The J gene is TRBJ1-1, the V gene TRBV10-3. The CDR3 is 14 amino acids. Germline V lookup: CDR1 ENHRY, CDR2 SYGVKD. The CDR3 region is CAIKVPGEGTEAFF.

The CDR3 sequence is CSVSSGTSGSVGTDTQYF. The rearrangement joins TRBV29-1 to TRBJ2-3; TCRdb's D call of TRBD2 is untestable without DNA. Germline assignment: CDR1 SQVTM and CDR2 ANQGSEA. This CDR3 comprises 18 residues.

The rearrangement uses TRBV27 and TRBJ2-7; with no DNA, the TCRdb D assignment of TRBD1 cannot be verified. In germline, CDR1 is MNHEY, CDR2 SMNVEV (reference sequence). This CDR3 is 15 amino acids long. CDR3 in amino acids: CASSGLGTGGSEQYF.

The rearrangement joins TRBV19 to TRBJ2-1. This CDR3 is 15 amino acids long. The germline CDR1 and CDR2 sequences are LNHDA and SQIVND (reference sequence). The CDR3 spells CASSIPGSSYNEQYF.

The chain employs TRBV7-2 and TRBJ2-2; TCRdb lists TRBD1, though no DNA is available to test this call. Germline V gene data show CDR1 as SGHTA and CDR2 as FQGNSA. The CDR3 has 16 amino acids. The CDR3 reads CASSLSGTANTGELFF.

The rearrangement uses TRBV5-1 and TRBJ2-5; TCRdb lists TRBD1, though no DNA is available to test this call. Looked up from germline, CDR1 is SGHRS and CDR2 is YFSETQ. The CDR3 runs to 15 residues. Here the CDR3 reads CASSWGDRLGETQCF.

The rearrangement joins TRBV6-2 or TRBV6-3 to TRBJ2-2; TCRdb gives TRBD2 as the D gene, but with no DNA this cannot be confirmed. The CDR3 covers 16 residues. Germline-derived CDR1 and CDR2 are MNHEY and SVGEGT. The CDR3 sequence: CASSYPSESNTGELFF.

This chain connects TRBV5-1 to TRBJ2-7; TCRdb's assignment of TRBD2 cannot be checked, as there is no DNA. This CDR3 region has 15 residues. Germline V gene lookup returns CDR1 SGHRS and CDR2 YFSETQ. The CDR3 is CASSLTLLAGEEQYF.

This rearrangement joins TRBV5-1 to TRBJ2-6; TCRdb indicates TRBD1, and absent DNA this call remains unverified. This CDR3 has 19 residues. CDR1 is SGHRS, CDR2 YFSETQ, per germline. Here the CDR3 reads CASSSLGLQQNSGANVLTF.

This chain joins TRBV5-1 and TRBJ1-5; TCRdb picks TRBD1, but there is no DNA to check that call. Per germline, CDR1 SGHRS and CDR2 YFSETQ. The CDR3 is 13 amino acids. The CDR3 loop reads CASSPAPGQPQHF.

The chain is built from TRBV11-2 and TRBJ2-7; without DNA, the TCRdb call of TRBD2 cannot be checked. The CDR3 runs to 17 residues. CDR1 SGHAT and CDR2 FQNNGV come from the germline V gene. CDR3 in amino acids: CASSWTHLAGGPVEQYF.

The chain carries TRBV29-1 and TRBJ2-1. Germline CDR1 reads SQVTM; CDR2 reads ANQGSEA. The CDR3 is 15 residues long. The CDR3 here is CSVEELTGTYNEQFF.

The chain uses TRBV11-2 and TRBJ1-1. The germline V gene encodes CDR1 SGHAT and CDR2 FQNNGV. This CDR3 comprises 14 residues. The CDR3 here is CASSLFHTPIEAFF.

The chain links TRBV5-1 to TRBJ2-4; TCRdb designates TRBD2, a call that cannot be tested without DNA. CDR3 length: 18 amino acids. Germline assignment: CDR1 SGHRS and CDR2 YFSETQ. The CDR3 here is CASSHSGSGKGAKNIQYF.

The chain links TRBV19 to TRBJ2-2; the TRBD1 assignment by TCRdb is unverifiable without DNA. CDR3 length: 18 amino acids. Germline V gives CDR1 LNHDA, CDR2 SQIVND (reference sequence). CDR3 protein: CASKGDSPAGANTGELFF. Supplemented by reference TRBV19 and TRBJ2-2, the full variable domain reads DGGITQSPKYLFRKEGQNVTLSCEQNLNHDAMYWYRQDPGQGLRLIYYSQIVNDFQKGDIAEGYSVSREKKESFPLTVTSAQKNPTAFYLCASKGDSPAGANTGELFFGEGSRLTVL.

The chain uses TRBV12-5 and TRBJ2-1; TCRdb picks TRBD1, but there is no DNA to check that call. The CDR3 has 14 amino acids. Germline V lookup: CDR1 LGHNT, CDR2 FRNRAP. The CDR3 spells CASGLGQGANEQFF.

The chain links TRBV7-2 to TRBJ2-3; the TCRdb call, TRBD1, lacks DNA for checking. CDR3 length: 15 residues. CDR1 is SGHTA, CDR2 FQGNSA, per germline. The CDR3 here is CASSPRQGGADTQYF. Drawing the rest from reference TRBV7-2 and TRBJ2-3, the complete variable domain is GAGVSQSPSNKVTEKGKDVELRCDPISGHTALYWYRQSLGQGLEFLIYFQGNSAPDKSGLPSDRFSAERTGGSVSTLTIQRTQQEDSAVYLCASSPRQGGADTQYFGPGTRLTVL.

The genes are TRBV5-4 and TRBJ2-3; the D gene TCRdb calls, TRBD2, cannot be checked with no DNA. This CDR3 is built from 14 residues. Germline assignment: CDR1 SGHNT and CDR2 YYREEE (reference sequence). CDR3 sequence reads: CASTLQAGGDTQYF.

The chain joins TRBV13 to TRBJ2-7. Germline V gene data show CDR1 as PRHDT and CDR2 as FYEKMQ (reference sequence). The CDR3 spans 13 residues. The CDR3 sequence is CASSLGFTYEQYF. Full variable domain (outside the CDR3, taken from reference TRBV13 and TRBJ2-7): AAGVIQSPRHLIKEKRETATLKCYPIPRHDTVYWYQQGPGQDPQFLISFYEKMQSDKGSIPDRFSAQQFSDYHSELNMSSLELGDSALYFCASSLGFTYEQYFGPGTRLTVT.

This chain uses TRBV13 with TRBJ1-1; TCRdb reports TRBD1, a call that lacks DNA to check it against. There are 15 residues in the CDR3. CDR1 is PRHDT, CDR2 FYEKMQ, per germline (reference sequence). The CDR3 spells CASSSNQGMNTEAFF.

The gene calls are TRBV5-1 and TRBJ2-7. The CDR3 contains 13 residues. The germline gives CDR1 SGHRS, CDR2 YFSETQ. The chain's CDR3 is CASSSEIAYEQYF.

This chain connects TRBV7-9 to TRBJ1-6. The CDR3 length is 13 residues. The germline V gene has CDR1 SEHNR and CDR2 FQNEAQ (reference sequence). CDR3 residues: CASRTGINSPLHF.